These T cell receptor beta chains were read from a single sample in a study of T cell repertoires in cytomegalovirus infection. TCRdb re-analysed the reads in MiXCR, keeping a single row per CDR3 protein. This table holds about 250,000 distinct CDR3 sequences, over 15% found once. The sequencing sample was made of CD8+ T cells from PBMCs. The receptors originated from a human donor in good health (CMV status not recorded). Some clones in this sample may be carry-over from other donors' samples. Both conserved end residues are part of each CDR3. Fields, in order: CDR3 protein, J gene, V gene.

CDR3 protein: CASSPRGDPETQYF; J gene: TRBJ2-5; V gene: TRBV7-9
CDR3 protein: CASSYSRLGRNTGELFF; J gene: TRBJ2-2; V gene: TRBV6-5
CDR3 protein: CSAGGGLLFSSYNEQFF; J gene: TRBJ2-1; V gene: TRBV20-1
CDR3 protein: CASSSRATRDTEAFF; J gene: TRBJ1-1; V gene: TRBV13
CDR3 protein: CASSRQVAGGRTDTQYF; J gene: TRBJ2-3; V gene: TRBV6-2/TRBV6-3
CDR3 protein: CASSLYQKSTTNGYTF; J gene: TRBJ1-2; V gene: TRBV7-9
CDR3 protein: CASSLGGLQTQYF; J gene: TRBJ2-5; V gene: TRBV6-6
CDR3 protein: CASSESPSPDTQYF; J gene: TRBJ2-3; V gene: TRBV6-1
CDR3 protein: CASSSRRHPRGLKTQYF; J gene: TRBJ2-5; V gene: TRBV7-2
CDR3 protein: CASSPGLGYNSPLHF; J gene: TRBJ1-6; V gene: TRBV12-3/TRBV12-4
CDR3 protein: CASSPVQNTGELFF; J gene: TRBJ2-2; V gene: TRBV19
CDR3 protein: CASAIAGSNQPQHF; J gene: TRBJ1-5; V gene: TRBV28
CDR3 protein: CASSPWTGEATNEKLFF; J gene: TRBJ1-4; V gene: TRBV7-8
CDR3 protein: CASSSEGGLRANYGYTF; J gene: TRBJ1-2; V gene: TRBV12-3/TRBV12-4
CDR3 protein: CASSSPGRKSSTDTQYF; J gene: TRBJ2-3; V gene: TRBV11-1
CDR3 protein: CATSRDRSRGYTF; J gene: TRBJ1-2; V gene: TRBV15
CDR3 protein: CASSPSQTGLYEQYF; J gene: TRBJ2-7; V gene: TRBV12-3/TRBV12-4
CDR3 protein: CSAWDRGFGQPQHF; J gene: TRBJ1-5; V gene: TRBV20-1
CDR3 protein: CASSQGRISPLHF; J gene: TRBJ1-6; V gene: TRBV4-3
CDR3 protein: CASSYSAGTYNEQFF; J gene: TRBJ2-1; V gene: TRBV6-5
CDR3 protein: CASSTIPGYNSPLHF; J gene: TRBJ1-6; V gene: TRBV28
CDR3 protein: CASSSYGGGENTEAFF; J gene: TRBJ1-1; V gene: TRBV28
CDR3 protein: CASSEVGILSGDTQYF; J gene: TRBJ2-3; V gene: TRBV6-1
CDR3 protein: CASGFGRDRDSHEQYF; J gene: TRBJ2-7; V gene: TRBV12-5
CDR3 protein: CSVPGGGEKLFF; J gene: TRBJ1-4; V gene: TRBV29-1
CDR3 protein: CASSFGFLRGPNTGELFF; J gene: TRBJ2-2; V gene: TRBV12-3/TRBV12-4
CDR3 protein: CASRFGTGFHNEQFF; J gene: TRBJ2-1; V gene: TRBV12-3/TRBV12-4
CDR3 protein: CASSYLQGRSPLHF; J gene: TRBJ1-6; V gene: TRBV6-5
CDR3 protein: CATSRVGPQDNEQYF; J gene: TRBJ2-7; V gene: TRBV15
CDR3 protein: CASGGDRGIVHGYTF; J gene: TRBJ1-2; V gene: TRBV12-5